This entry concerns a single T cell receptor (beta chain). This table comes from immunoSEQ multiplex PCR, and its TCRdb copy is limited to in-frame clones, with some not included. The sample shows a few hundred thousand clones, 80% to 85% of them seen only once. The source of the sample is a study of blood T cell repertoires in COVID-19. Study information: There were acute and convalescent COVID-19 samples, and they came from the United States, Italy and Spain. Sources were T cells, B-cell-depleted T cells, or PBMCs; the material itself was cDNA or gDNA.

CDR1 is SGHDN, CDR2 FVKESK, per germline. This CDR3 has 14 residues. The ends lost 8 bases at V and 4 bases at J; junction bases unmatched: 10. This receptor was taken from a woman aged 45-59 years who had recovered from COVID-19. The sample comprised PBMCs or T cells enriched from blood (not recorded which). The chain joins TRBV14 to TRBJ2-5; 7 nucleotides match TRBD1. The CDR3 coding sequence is TGTGCCAGCTCTCCGAGACAGGGTGGAGAGACCCAGTACTTC. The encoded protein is CASSPRQGGETQYF. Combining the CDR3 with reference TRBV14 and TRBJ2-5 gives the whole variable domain EAGVTQFPSHSVIEKGQTVTLRCDPISGHDNLYWYRRVMGKEIKFLLHFVKESKQDESGMPNNRFLAERTGGTYSTLKVQPAELEDSGVYFCASSPRQGGETQYFGPGTRLLVL.